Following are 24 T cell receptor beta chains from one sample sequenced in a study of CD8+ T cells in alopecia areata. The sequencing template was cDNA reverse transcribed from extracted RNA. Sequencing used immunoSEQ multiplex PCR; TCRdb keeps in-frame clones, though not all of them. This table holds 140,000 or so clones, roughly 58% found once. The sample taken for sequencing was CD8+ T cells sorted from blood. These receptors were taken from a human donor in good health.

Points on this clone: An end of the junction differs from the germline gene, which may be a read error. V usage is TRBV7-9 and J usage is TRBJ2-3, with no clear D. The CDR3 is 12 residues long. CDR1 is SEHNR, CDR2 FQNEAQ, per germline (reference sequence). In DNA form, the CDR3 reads TGCGCCAGCAGCTACGGCGCAGATACGCAGTATTTT. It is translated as CASSYGADTQYF.

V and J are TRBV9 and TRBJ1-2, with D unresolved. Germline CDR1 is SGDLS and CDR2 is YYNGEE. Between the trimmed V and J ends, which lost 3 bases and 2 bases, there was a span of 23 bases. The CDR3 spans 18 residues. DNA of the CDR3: TGTGCCAGCAGCGAAGAAAATCCTACGGGATTACTAAACTATGGCTACACCTTC. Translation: CASSEENPTGLLNYGYTF.

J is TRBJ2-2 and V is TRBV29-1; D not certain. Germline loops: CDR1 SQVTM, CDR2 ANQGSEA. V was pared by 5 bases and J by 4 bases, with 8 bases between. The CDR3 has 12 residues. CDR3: CSVPDVTGELFF. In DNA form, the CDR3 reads TGCAGCGTTCCCGACGTCACCGGGGAGCTGTTTTTT.

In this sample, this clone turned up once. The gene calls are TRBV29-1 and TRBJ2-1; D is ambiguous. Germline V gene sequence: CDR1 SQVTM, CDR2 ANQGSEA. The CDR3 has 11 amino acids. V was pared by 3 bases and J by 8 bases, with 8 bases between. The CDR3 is CSVDRRHEQFF. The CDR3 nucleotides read TGCAGCGTTGATAGGCGCCATGAGCAGTTCTTC.

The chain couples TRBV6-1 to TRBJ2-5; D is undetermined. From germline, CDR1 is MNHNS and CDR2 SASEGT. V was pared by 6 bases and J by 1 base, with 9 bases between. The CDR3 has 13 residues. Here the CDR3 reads CASRTHLQETQYF. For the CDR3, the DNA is TGTGCCAGCAGAACCCACCTCCAAGAGACCCAGTACTTC.

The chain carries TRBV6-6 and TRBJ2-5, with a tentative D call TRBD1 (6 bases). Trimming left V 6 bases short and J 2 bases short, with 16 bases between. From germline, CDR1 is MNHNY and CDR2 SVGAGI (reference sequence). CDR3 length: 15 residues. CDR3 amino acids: CASSIWAGQQETQYF. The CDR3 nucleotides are TGTGCCAGCAGCATTTGGGCAGGACAGCAAGAGACCCAGTACTTC.

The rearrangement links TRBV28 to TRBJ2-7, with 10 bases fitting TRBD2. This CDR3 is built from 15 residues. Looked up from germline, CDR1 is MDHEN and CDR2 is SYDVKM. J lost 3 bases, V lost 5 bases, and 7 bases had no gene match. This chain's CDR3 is CASSPQREGLYEQYF. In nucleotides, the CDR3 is TGTGCCAGCAGTCCGCAGCGGGAGGGCCTCTACGAGCAGTACTTC.

The CDR3 loop reads CATSRDRHTLVSGNTIYF. CDR3 DNA: TGTGCCACCAGCAGAGATCGTCACACCCTCGTCTCTGGAAACACCATATATTTT. The chain has TRBV15 and TRBJ1-3; D remains unclear. Trimming stripped 0 bases from V and 0 bases from J, with 15 bases between. This CDR3 contains 18 residues. Germline lookup yields CDR1 LNHNV and CDR2 YYDKDF (reference sequence).

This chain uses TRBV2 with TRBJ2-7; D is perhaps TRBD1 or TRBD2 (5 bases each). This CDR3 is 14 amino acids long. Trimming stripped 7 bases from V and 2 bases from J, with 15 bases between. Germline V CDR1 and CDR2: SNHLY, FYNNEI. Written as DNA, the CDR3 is TGTGCCAGCAAAGGGCTAGGGGACGCCTACGAGCAGTACTTC. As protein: CASKGLGDAYEQYF.

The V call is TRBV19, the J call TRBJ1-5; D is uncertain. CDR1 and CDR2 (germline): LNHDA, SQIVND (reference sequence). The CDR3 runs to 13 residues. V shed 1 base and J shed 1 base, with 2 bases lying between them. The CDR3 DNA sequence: TGTGCCAGTAGTATAGCCAGCAATCAGCCCCAGCATTTT. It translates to CASSIASNQPQHF.

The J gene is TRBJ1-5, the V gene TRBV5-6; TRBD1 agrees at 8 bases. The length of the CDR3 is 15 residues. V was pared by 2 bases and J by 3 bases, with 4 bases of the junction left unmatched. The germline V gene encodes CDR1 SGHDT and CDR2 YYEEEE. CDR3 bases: TGTGCCAGCAGCTTCGGGACAGGATTCAATCAGCCCCAGCATTTT. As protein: CASSFGTGFNQPQHF. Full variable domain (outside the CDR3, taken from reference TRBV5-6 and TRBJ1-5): DAGVTQSPTHLIKTRGQQVTLRCSPKSGHDTVSWYQQALGQGPQFIFQYYEEEERQRGNFPDRFSGHQFPNYSSELNVNALLLGDSALYLCASSFGTGFNQPQHFGDGTRLSIL.

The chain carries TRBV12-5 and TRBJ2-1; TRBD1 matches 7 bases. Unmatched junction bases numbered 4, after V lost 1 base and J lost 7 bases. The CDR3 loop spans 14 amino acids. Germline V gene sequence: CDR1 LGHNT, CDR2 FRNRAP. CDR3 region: CASGLEQGSNEQFF. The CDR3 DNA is TGTGCTAGTGGTTTGGAACAGGGGTCGAATGAGCAGTTCTTC.

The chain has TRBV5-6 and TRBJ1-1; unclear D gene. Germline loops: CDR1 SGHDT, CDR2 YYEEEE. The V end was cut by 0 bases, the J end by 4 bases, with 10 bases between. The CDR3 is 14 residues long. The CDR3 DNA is TGTGCCAGCAGCTTGGCCATATTGGGCACTGAAGCTTTCTTT. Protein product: CASSLAILGTEAFF.

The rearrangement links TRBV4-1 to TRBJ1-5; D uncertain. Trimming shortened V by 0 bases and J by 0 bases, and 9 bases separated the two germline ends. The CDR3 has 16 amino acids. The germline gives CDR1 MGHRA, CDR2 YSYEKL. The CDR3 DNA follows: TGCGCCAGCAGCCAAGATGGCAGACTTAGCAATCAGCCCCAGCATTTT. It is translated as CASSQDGRLSNQPQHF.

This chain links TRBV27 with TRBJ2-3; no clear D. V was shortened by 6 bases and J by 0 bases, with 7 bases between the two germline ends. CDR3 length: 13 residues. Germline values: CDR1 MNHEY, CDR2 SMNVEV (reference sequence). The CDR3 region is CASSLWSTDTQYF. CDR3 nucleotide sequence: TGTGCCAGCAGCCTCTGGAGCACAGATACGCAGTATTTT.

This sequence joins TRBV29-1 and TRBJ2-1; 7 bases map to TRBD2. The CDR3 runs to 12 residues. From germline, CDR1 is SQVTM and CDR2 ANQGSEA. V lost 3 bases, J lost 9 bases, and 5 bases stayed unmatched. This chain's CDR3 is CSVEGTSAEQFF. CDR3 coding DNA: TGCAGCGTTGAGGGAACTAGCGCTGAGCAGTTCTTC.

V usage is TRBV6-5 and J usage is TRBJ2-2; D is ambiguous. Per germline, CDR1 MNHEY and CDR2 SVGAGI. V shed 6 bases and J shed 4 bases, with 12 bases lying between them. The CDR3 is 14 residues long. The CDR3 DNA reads TGTGCCAGCAGCCCTTTTTTGAGCACCGGGGAGCTGTTTTTT. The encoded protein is CASSPFLSTGELFF.

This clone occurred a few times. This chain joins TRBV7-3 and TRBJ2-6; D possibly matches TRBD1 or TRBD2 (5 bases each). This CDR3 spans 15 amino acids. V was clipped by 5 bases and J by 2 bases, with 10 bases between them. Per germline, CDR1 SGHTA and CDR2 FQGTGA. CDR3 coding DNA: TGTGCCAGCAGCCCGGTGGGGGCTGGGGCCAACGTCCTGACTTTC. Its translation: CASSPVGAGANVLTF.

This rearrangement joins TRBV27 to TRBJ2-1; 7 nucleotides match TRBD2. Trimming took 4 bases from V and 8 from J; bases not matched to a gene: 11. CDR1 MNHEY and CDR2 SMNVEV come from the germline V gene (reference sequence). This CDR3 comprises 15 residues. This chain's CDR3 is CASSWGGVRWHEQFF. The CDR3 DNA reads TGTGCCAGCAGTTGGGGGGGAGTAAGGTGGCATGAGCAGTTCTTC.

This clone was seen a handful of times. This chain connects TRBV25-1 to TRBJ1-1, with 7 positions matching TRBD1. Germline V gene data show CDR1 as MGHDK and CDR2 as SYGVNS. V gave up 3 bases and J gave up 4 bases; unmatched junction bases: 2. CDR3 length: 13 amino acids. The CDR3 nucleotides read TGTGCCAGCAGTGATCCAGGGGGCACTGAAGCTTTCTTT. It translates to CASSDPGGTEAFF.

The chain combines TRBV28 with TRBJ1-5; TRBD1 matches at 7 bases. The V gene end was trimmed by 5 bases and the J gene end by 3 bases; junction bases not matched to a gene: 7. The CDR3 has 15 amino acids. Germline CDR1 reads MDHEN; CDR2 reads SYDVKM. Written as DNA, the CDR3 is TGTGCCAGCAGTCCTCAACAGGGGTCCAATCAGCCCCAGCATTTT. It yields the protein CASSPQQGSNQPQHF.

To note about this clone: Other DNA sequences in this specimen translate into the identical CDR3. The CDR3 nucleotides are TGCGCCAGCAGCCAGAAGGAGAATACACCTAGCACAGATACGCAGTATTTT. Amino acid sequence: CASSQKENTPSTDTQYF. The chain recombines TRBV4-1 with TRBJ2-3; D gene uncertain. Germline V gene lookup returns CDR1 MGHRA and CDR2 YSYEKL. Trimming shortened V by 3 bases and J by 0 bases, and 16 bases separated the two germline ends. The CDR3 is 17 amino acids.

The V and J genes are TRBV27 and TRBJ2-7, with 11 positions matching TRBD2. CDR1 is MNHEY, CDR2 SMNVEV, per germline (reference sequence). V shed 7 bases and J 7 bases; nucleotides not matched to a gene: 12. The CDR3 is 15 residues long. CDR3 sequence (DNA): TGTGCCAGCACCCTCGGGACTAGCGGACTTGGGGAGCAGTACTTC. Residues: CASTLGTSGLGEQYF.

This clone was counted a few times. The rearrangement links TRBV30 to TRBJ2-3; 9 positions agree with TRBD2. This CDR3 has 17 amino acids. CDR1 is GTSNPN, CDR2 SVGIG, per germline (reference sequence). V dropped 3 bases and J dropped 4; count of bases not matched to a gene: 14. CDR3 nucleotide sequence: TGTGCCTGGAGGGCGTTGGCTAGCGGGATGAGCGCAGATACGCAGTATTTT. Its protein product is CAWRALASGMSADTQYF.